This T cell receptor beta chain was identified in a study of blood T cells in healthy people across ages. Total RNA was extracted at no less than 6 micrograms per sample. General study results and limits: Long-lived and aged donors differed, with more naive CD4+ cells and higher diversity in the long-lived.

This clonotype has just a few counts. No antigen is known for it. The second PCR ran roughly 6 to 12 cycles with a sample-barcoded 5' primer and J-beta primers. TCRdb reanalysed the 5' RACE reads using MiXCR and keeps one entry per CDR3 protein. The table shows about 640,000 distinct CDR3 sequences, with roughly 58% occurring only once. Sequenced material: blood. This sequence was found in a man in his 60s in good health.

The CDR3 loop reads CASSLLGGSETQYF. CDR3 coding DNA: TGTGCCAGCAGCCTCTTGGGGGGCTCGGAGACCCAGTACTTC. This rearrangement joins TRBV7-2 to TRBJ2-7, with D tentatively TRBD1 or TRBD2 (6 bases each). The DNA end is more similar to TRBJ2-5, so the J call may be wrong. Germline CDR1 and CDR2: SGHTA and FQGNSA. CDR3 length: 14 amino acids.